This TCR beta chain emerged from a study of T cells in Graves' hyperthyroidism and ophthalmopathy. This clonotype has ten or more counts. RNA transcripts gave rise to amplified TCR beta CDR3 regions. Initially, a first-round RT-PCR of the TCR CDR3 employed the HTBI primer set. TCRdb used MiXCR to reprocess the multiplex PCR reads, holding one entry per CDR3 protein. The sample lists fewer than 850,000 distinct CDR3 sequences; around 15% were seen once. Looked up from germline, CDR1 is MNHEY and CDR2 is SMNVEV (reference sequence). CDR3 length equals 16 residues. V lost 5 bases and J 0 bases, leaving 16 bases between the germline ends.

This rearrangement joins TRBV27 to TRBJ2-5; no clear D. The source is a man aged 45-60 years with Graves' hyperthyroidism. The material sequenced was blood. The CDR3 region has the DNA TGTGCCAGCAGTCCAGAGCTGACTGGGGACCAAGAGACCCAGTACTTC. Translated, it gives CASSPELTGDQETQYF.